Sequencing of this TCR beta chain was carried out in a study of response to subunit inactivated influenza vaccine. TCRdb redid the calling of the RT-PCR reads with MiXCR, one entry per CDR3 protein. Among 600,000 to 700,000 distinct CDR3 sequences, 11% to 15% were seen once, and the ten largest hold less than 8.5%. CDR3 size: 13 residues. Trimming removed 3 bases from V and 3 bases from J, with 6 bases in between. The chain combines TRBV12-3 or TRBV12-4 with TRBJ1-3, with unresolved D. This clonotype was sampled from a man aged 45 to 65 who received an inactivated influenza vaccine. Sequencing was performed on PBMCs from blood, taken 14 days before vaccination. CDR3 sequence (DNA): TGTGCCAGCAGTTTTGGTATTGGAAACACCATATATTTT. Protein product: CASSFGIGNTIYF.